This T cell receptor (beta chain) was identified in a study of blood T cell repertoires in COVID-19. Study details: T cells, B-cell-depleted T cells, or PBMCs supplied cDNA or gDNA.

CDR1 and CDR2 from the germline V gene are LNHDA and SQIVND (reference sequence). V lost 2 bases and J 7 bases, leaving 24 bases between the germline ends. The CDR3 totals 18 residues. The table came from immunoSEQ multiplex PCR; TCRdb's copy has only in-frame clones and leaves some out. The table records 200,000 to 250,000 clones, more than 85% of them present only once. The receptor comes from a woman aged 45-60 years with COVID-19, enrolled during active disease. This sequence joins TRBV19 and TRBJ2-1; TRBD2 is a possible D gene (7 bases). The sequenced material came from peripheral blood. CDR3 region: CASSIKGGTSHSRNEQFF. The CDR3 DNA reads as TGTGCCAGTAGTATAAAGGGGGGGACCTCCCACAGTCGGAATGAGCAGTTCTTC.